This T cell receptor beta chain emerged from a study of blood T cell repertoires in COVID-19. Study-wide context: Acute and convalescent COVID-19 samples came from the United States, Italy and Spain. Sources were T cells, B-cell-depleted T cells, or PBMCs; the material itself was cDNA or gDNA.

Per the authors' pipeline: Reference gene primer amplification yielded estimated nucleated cell counts. Assay: immunoSEQ multiplex PCR; the TCRdb copy retains only in-frame clones and omits some. D and trimming were read from the DNA, whereas the V and J calls and clone size are those reported in that table. Here the sample spans about 120,000 clones, approximately 90% being singletons. The junction had 6 bases not matched to a gene; V was cut back by 2 bases and J by 4 bases. The CDR3 sequence is 16 residues long. Germline CDR1 LNHNV, CDR2 YYDKDF (reference sequence). Material for sequencing was peripheral blood. This TCR was recovered from a human donor with acute or convalescent COVID-19. The donor label of this sample is uncertain. The chain uses TRBV15 and TRBJ2-2, with 8 nucleotides matching TRBD2. Here the CDR3 reads CATSRRLAGSTGELFF. Written as DNA, the CDR3 is TGTGCCACCAGCAGACGGCTAGCGGGCAGCACCGGGGAGCTGTTTTTT.